Below, 8 T cell receptor beta chains from the same sample are listed, as sequenced in a study of Ad26.COV2.S vaccination and SARS-CoV-2 variants. Treatment reported: around 19 received Ad26.COV2.S at low or high dose, single or two shots; 5 received placebo; per-sample allocation not given. Collection of the samples took place on day 63 after the first injection of vaccine or placebo. Produced via immunoSEQ multiplex PCR; TCRdb's table is partial and in-frame only. The sample holds roughly 320,000 clones, 86% seen once. Sample: peripheral blood, taken in a trial of Ad26.COV2.S vaccine versus placebo. The receptors were gathered from a person aged 18-65 years who received the Ad26.COV2.S COVID-19 vaccine or a placebo.

The chain carries TRBV5-6 and TRBJ2-5, with TRBD2 identical over 15 bases. This CDR3 has 18 residues. Per germline, CDR1 SGHDT and CDR2 YYEEEE. Trimming took 0 bases from V and 4 from J; bases not matched to a gene: 7. The CDR3 reads CASSLGPGTSGGLETQYF. The CDR3 DNA sequence: TGTGCCAGCAGCTTGGGTCCCGGGACTAGCGGGGGGCTAGAGACCCAGTACTTC. The full variable domain, in which reference TRBV5-6 and TRBJ2-5 provide the parts outside the CDR3, is DAGVTQSPTHLIKTRGQQVTLRCSPKSGHDTVSWYQQALGQGPQFIFQYYEEEERQRGNFPDRFSGHQFPNYSSELNVNALLLGDSALYLCASSLGPGTSGGLETQYFGPGTRLLVL.

The V gene is TRBV5-1, the J gene TRBJ1-6; D remains unclear. CDR1 is SGHRS and CDR2 is YFSETQ in the germline V gene. The CDR3 extends over 15 amino acids. The V end was cut by 7 bases, the J end by 9 bases, with 20 bases between. CDR3 DNA sequence: TGCGCCAGCGGATTGGGGTTCGGACCGGGTTCACCCCTCCACTTT. This gives the protein CASGLGFGPGSPLHF. The entire variable domain, with the rest obtained from reference TRBV5-1 and TRBJ1-6, is as follows: KAGVTQTPRYLIKTRGQQVTLSCSPISGHRSVSWYQQTPGQGLQFLFEYFSETQRNKGNFPGRFSGRQFSNSRSEMNVSTLELGDSALYLCASGLGFGPGSPLHFGNGTRLTVT.

The gene calls are TRBV11-1 and TRBJ2-7, with 10 nucleotides matching TRBD2. The CDR3 length is 16 residues. In germline, CDR1 is SGHAT, CDR2 FQDESV (reference sequence). The J segment lost 4 bases and the V segment lost 4 bases, leaving 10 bases of the junction unmatched. The CDR3 is CASSSTLLAGTYEQYF. The CDR3 nucleotides read TGTGCCAGCAGCTCAACCTTACTAGCGGGGACGTACGAGCAGTACTTC.

The V call is TRBV5-4, the J call TRBJ1-1, with D possibly TRBD1 on 5 matching bases. The CDR3 runs 15 residues. CDR1 is SGHNT, CDR2 YYREEE, per germline (reference sequence). Trimming cost V 0 bases and J 4 bases, with 13 bases left between them. The chain's CDR3 is CASSLEVATGTEAFF. CDR3 nucleotides: TGTGCCAGCAGCTTGGAGGTTGCCACAGGCACTGAAGCTTTCTTT. Together with reference TRBV5-4 and TRBJ1-1, the CDR3 gives the full variable domain: ETGVTQSPTHLIKTRGQQVTLRCSSQSGHNTVSWYQQALGQGPQFIFQYYREEENGRGNFPPRFSGLQFPNYSSELNVNALELDDSALYLCASSLEVATGTEAFFGQGTRLTVV.

The CDR3: CASSPATNYGYTF. The DNA for the CDR3 is TGTGCCAGCTCACCGGCGACTAACTATGGCTACACCTTC. The chain has TRBV18 and TRBJ1-2; D is ambiguous. Per germline, CDR1 KGHSH and CDR2 LQKENI. The CDR3 sequence is 13 residues long. Trimming took 3 bases from V and 0 from J, leaving 5 bases between them.

CDR3 DNA sequence: TGTGCCAGCAGCGCCCGGGACTACCACAATGAGCAGTTCTTC. Its protein is CASSARDYHNEQFF. The rearrangement joins TRBV9 to TRBJ2-1; 7 nucleotides agree with TRBD2. Germline-derived CDR1 and CDR2 are SGDLS and YYNGEE. This CDR3 is built from 14 residues. V dropped 3 bases and J dropped 5; count of bases not matched to a gene: 5.

The rearrangement uses TRBV5-6 and TRBJ2-3; D call uncertain. Trimming shortened V by 2 bases and J by 2 bases, and 9 bases separated the two germline ends. Germline CDR1 reads SGHDT; CDR2 reads YYEEEE. The CDR3 is made up of 14 amino acids. CDR3 residues: CASSFGAFTDTQYF. The CDR3 nucleotides are TGTGCCAGCAGCTTCGGAGCATTCACAGATACGCAGTATTTT.

The rearrangement links TRBV5-4 to TRBJ2-1; 7 nucleotides line up with TRBD1. The CDR3 has 15 residues. CDR1 and CDR2 (germline): SGHNT, YYREEE (reference sequence). Unmatched junction bases numbered 7, after V lost 0 bases and J lost 7 bases. The CDR3 sequence: CASSLAAAGGNEQFF. CDR3 bases: TGTGCCAGCAGCTTGGCCGCGGCAGGGGGAAATGAGCAGTTCTTC.